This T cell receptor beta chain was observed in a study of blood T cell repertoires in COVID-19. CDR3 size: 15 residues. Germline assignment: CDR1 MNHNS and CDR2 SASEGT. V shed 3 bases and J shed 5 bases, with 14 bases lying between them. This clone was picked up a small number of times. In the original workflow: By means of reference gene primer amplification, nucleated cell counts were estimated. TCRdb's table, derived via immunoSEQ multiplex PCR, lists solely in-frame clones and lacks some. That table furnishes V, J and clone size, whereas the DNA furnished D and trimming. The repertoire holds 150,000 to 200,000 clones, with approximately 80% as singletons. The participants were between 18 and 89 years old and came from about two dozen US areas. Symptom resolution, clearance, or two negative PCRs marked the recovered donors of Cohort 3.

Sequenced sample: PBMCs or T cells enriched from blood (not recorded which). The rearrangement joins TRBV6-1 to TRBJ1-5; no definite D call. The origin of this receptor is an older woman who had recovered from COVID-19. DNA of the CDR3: TGTGCCAGCAGTGAGGTTGGAGGGTTAGATCAGCCCCAGCATTTT. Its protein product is CASSEVGGLDQPQHF.